This T cell receptor (beta chain) was captured by sequencing in a study of early T cells in non-severe SARS-CoV-2 infection. This CDR3 contains 12 residues. Trimming left V 1 base short and J 7 bases short, with 7 bases between. Germline-derived CDR1 and CDR2 are SEHNR and FQNEAQ (reference sequence). TCRdb independently ran MiXCR on the 5' RACE reads; one entry per CDR3 protein. The table shows around 63,000 distinct CDR3 sequences, with 13% occurring only once. The receptor was derived from an adult who was a healthcare worker with PCR-confirmed SARS-CoV-2 infection or an uninfected control (not recorded which). V and J are TRBV7-9 and TRBJ1-1; D uncertain. Input material: whole blood. The CDR3 sequence: CASSLDRLEAFF. The CDR3 bases are TGTGCCAGCAGCTTAGACAGACTTGAAGCTTTCTTT. The full variable domain, its missing parts supplied by reference TRBV7-9 and TRBJ1-1, is DTGVSQNPRHKITKRGQNVTFRCDPISEHNRLYWYRQTLGQGPEFLTYFQNEAQLEKSRLLSDRFSAERPKGSFSTLEIQRTEQGDSAMYLCASSLDRLEAFFGQGTRLTVV.